This T cell receptor (beta chain) is drawn from a study of CXCR3-negative and CXCR3-positive naive CD8 T cells. Looking at the study overall: Sequencing brought in roughly 150 million TRB reads altogether, and each library got about 1.5 +/- 0.3 million.

CDR3 length equals 13 residues. With UMI labels, 5' RACE was used to prepare the TRB cDNA libraries. TCRdb reprocessed the 5' RACE reads; each CDR3 protein has one entry and no DNA is given. Its listing shows roughly 100,000 distinct CDR3 sequences. This TCR was recovered from a human donor in good health. Some clones in this sample may be carry-over from other donors' samples. This chain uses TRBV12-3 or TRBV12-4 with TRBJ2-2; TCRdb lists TRBD1, though no DNA is available to test this call. The sample consisted of naive CXCR3- CD8+ T cells from blood. Subset given: CD45RO-CCR7+CD27+CD95- naive CD8+ T cells lacking CXCR3 (TNR3-). CDR3 sequence reads: CASSPPGPGELFF.